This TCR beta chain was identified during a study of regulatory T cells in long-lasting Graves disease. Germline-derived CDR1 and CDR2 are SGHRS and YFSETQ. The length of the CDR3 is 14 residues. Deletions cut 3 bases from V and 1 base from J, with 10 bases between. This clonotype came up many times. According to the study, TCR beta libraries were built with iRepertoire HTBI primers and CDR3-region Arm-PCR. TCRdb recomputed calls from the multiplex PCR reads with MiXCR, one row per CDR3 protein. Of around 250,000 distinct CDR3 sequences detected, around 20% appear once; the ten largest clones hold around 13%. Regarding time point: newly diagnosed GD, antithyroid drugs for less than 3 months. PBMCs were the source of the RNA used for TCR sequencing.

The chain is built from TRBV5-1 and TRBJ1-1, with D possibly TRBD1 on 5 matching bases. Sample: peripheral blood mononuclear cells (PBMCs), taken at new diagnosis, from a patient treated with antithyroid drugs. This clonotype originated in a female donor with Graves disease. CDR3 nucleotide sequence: TGCGCCAGCAGCTCTTGGGGCAGGAACACTGAAGCTTTCTTT. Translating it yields CASSSWGRNTEAFF.